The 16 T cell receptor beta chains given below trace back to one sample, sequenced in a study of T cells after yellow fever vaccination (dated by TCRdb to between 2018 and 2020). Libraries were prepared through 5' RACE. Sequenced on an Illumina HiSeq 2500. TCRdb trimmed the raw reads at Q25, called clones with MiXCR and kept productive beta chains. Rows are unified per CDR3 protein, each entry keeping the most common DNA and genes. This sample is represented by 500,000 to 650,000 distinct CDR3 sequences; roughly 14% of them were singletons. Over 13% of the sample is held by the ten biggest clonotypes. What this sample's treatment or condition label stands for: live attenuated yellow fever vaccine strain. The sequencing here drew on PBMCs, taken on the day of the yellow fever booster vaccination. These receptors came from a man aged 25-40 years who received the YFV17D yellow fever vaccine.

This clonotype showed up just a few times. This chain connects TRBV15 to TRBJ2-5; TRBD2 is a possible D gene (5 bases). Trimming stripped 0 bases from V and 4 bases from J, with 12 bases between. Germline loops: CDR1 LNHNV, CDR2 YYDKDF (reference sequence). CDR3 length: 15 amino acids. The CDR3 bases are TGTGCCACCAGCAGAGAAAACGGGGTAATAGAGACCCAGTACTTC. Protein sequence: CATSRENGVIETQYF.

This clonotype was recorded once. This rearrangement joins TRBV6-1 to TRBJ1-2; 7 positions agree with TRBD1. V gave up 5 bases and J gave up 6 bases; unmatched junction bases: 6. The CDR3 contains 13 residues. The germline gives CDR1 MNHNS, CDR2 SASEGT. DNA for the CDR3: TGTGCCAGCAGTACGGGACAGAATCATGGCTACACCTTC. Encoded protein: CASSTGQNHGYTF.

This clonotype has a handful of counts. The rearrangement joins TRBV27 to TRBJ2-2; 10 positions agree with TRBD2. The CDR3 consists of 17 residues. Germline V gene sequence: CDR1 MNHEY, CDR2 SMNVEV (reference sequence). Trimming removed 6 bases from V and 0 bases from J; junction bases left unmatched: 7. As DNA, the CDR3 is TGTGCCAGCAGCCCTAGCGGGAGATCGTCGAACACCGGGGAGCTGTTTTTT. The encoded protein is CASSPSGRSSNTGELFF.

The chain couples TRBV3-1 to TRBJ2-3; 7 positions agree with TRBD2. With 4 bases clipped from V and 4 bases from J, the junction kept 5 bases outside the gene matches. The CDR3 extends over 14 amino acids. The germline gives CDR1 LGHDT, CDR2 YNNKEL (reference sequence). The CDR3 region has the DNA TGTGCCAGCAGCCTGTTGACTAGCTCAGATACGCAGTATTTT. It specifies CASSLLTSSDTQYF.

CDR3 in amino acids: CSLETEQPNNEQFF. The CDR3 DNA reads TGCAGCCTCGAGACGGAGCAGCCGAACAATGAGCAGTTCTTC. The chain has TRBV20-1 and TRBJ2-1; D not resolved. The CDR3 consists of 14 residues. Germline-derived CDR1 and CDR2 are DFQATT and SNEGSKA (reference sequence).

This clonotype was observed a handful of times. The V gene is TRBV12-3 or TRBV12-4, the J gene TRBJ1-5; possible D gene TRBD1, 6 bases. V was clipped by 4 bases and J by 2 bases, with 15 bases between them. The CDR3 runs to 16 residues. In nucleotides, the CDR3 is TGTGCCAGCAGTTACATACAGGGAGAGGGCAATCAGCCCCAGCATTTT. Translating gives CASSYIQGEGNQPQHF.

CDR3 DNA: TGTGCCAGCAGCTTCGGTGGGGTAGCTTTCTTT. This encodes CASSFGGVAFF. The chain recombines TRBV7-2 with TRBJ1-1; D unresolved. In germline, CDR1 is SGHTA, CDR2 FQGNSA. This CDR3 has 11 amino acids. V gave up 3 bases and J gave up 10 bases, with 9 bases separating them.

The CDR3 here is CASSFFREETQYF. In DNA, the CDR3 is TGTGCCAGCAGCTTTTTCCGGGAAGAGACCCAGTACTTC. The chain couples TRBV7-2 to TRBJ2-5; the D is unclear. V was trimmed by 3 bases and J by 3 bases, leaving 8 bases between them. CDR3 size: 13 residues. The germline CDR1 and CDR2 sequences are SGHTA and FQGNSA.

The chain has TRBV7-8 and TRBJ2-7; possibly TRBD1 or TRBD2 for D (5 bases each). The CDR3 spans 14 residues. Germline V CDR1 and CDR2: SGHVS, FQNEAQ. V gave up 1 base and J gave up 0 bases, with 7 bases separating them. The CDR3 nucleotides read TGTGCCAGCAGCTTAGGGGACCCCTCCTACGAGCAGTACTTC. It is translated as CASSLGDPSYEQYF.

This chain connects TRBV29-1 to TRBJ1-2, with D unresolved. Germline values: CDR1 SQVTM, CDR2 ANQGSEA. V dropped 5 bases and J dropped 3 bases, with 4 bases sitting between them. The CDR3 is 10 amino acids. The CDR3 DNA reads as TGCAGCGTTTCTGACTATGGCTACACCTTC. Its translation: CSVSDYGYTF. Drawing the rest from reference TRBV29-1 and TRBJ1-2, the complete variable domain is SAVISQKPSRDICQRGTSLTIQCQVDSQVTMMFWYRQQPGQSLTLIATANQGSEATYESGFVIDKFPISRPNLTFSTLTVSNMSPEDSSIYLCSVSDYGYTFGSGTRLTVV.

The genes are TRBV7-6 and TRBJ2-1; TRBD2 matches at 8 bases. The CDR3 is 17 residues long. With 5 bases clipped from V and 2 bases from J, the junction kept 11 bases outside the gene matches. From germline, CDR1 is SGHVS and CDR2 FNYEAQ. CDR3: CASSPTGGGGTYNEQFF. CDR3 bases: TGTGCCAGCAGCCCGACGGGGGGGGGAGGTACCTACAATGAGCAGTTCTTC.

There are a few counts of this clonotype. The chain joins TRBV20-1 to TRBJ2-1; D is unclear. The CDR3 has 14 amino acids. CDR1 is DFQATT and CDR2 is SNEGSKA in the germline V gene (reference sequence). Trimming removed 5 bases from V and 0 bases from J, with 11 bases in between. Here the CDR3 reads CSALGWSSYNEQFF. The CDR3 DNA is TGCAGTGCTCTGGGCTGGAGCTCCTACAATGAGCAGTTCTTC.

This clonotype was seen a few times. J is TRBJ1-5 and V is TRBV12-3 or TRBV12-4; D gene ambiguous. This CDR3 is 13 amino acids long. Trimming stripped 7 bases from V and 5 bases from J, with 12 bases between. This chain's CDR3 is CASTTRTDQPQHF. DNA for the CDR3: TGTGCCAGCACCACGCGGACCGATCAGCCCCAGCATTTT.

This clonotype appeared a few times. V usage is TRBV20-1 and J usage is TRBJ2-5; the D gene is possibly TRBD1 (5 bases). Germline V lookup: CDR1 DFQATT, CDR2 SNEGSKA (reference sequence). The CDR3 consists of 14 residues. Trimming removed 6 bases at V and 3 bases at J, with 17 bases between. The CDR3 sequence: CSASDSYEKETQYF. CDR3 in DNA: TGCAGTGCGAGCGACAGTTACGAAAAAGAGACCCAGTACTTC.

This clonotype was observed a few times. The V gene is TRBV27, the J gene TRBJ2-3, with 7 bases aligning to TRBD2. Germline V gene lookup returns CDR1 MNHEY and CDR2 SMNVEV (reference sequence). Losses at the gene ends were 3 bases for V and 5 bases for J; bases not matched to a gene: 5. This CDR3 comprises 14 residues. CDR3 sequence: CASSLRGNEDTQYF. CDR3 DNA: TGTGCCAGCAGTTTGCGGGGGAACGAAGATACGCAGTATTTT.

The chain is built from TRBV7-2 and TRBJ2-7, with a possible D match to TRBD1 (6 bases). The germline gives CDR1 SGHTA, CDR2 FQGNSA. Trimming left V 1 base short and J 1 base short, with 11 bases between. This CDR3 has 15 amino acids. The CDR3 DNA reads TGTGCCAGCAGCTTAGTCAGAGGACAGTCCTACGAGCAGTACTTC. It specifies CASSLVRGQSYEQYF. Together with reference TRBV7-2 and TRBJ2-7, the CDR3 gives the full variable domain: GAGVSQSPSNKVTEKGKDVELRCDPISGHTALYWYRQSLGQGLEFLIYFQGNSAPDKSGLPSDRFSAERTGGSVSTLTIQRTQQEDSAVYLCASSLVRGQSYEQYFGPGTRLTVT.